The entry that follows covers one TCR beta chain sequence. A single count supports this clone. The target of this receptor is not known. No base quality information exists; no much larger clone differs at one position. A single peripheral blood draw of 95 to 150 mL on average was collected from each donor into heparinised tubes. Using a panel that included CD45RO, CCR7, CD25, CD127, CD95 and CD27, naive, central memory, regulatory and stem cell-like memory CD4+ T cells were sorted on a BD FACSAria II. Purity was above 95% for every sorted population. Right away, PBMCs were isolated by Lymphoprep density gradient centrifugation and were stained directly, with no culture step. To minimize batch effects, samples were stained and sorted in pairs, one healthy donor with one patient per experiment. This specimen belongs to a study of beta chain features in type 1 diabetes (dated by TCRdb to 2017 to 2018). Background for the entire study: Mean age, gender distribution, total cell number and subset yield did not differ between patients and healthy donors. A total of around 110,000,000 sorted cells were examined across all samples, and RNA yield correlated strongly with the number of cells per subset. In the study, TCRB repertoires of sorted circulating CD4+ T cell subsets from recently diagnosed type 1 diabetes patients were compared with those of matched healthy donors. Regulatory and stem cell-like memory subsets were isolated from only 8 patients and about eight healthy donors, whereas naive and central memory subsets came from all 30 or so donors. What the study reported, not specific to this receptor: Patients with type 1 diabetes made fewer insertions and deleted more nucleotides at VDJ recombination sites, implying thymic rearrangement abnormalities. Type 1 diabetes patients showed a moderate but significant shortening of TCRB CDR3 length in all four CD4+ subsets. The naive, central memory and regulatory TCRB repertoires appeared to resemble one another more closely among patients than among healthy donors. PCR may preferentially amplify shorter templates, but because patient and control samples were amplified and corrected together, any resulting skew would affect both groups equally. Because the HLA sub-analyses included only small numbers of individuals, any influence of HLA type on TCRB rearrangement was left unresolved. Because cDNA rather than genomic DNA was sequenced, highly expressing activated cells could have been over-represented, although no difference in activation and CD3 levels was found between groups.

CDR1 and CDR2, looked up from the germline V gene, are MNHEY and SVGAGI. CDR3 length: 13 amino acids, cysteine to phenylalanine. The sequence is cut down to CDR3 DNA, 39 bases in frame from base 1. The junction carries 8 bases between V and J, which are trimmed by 2 bases and 6 bases respectively. All of the isolated RNA was reverse transcribed with the High Capacity cDNA Reverse Transcription Kit, so expressed TCRB transcripts were sequenced. Deep immunoSEQ sequencing was performed on naive, central memory and regulatory T cell samples, with an average of about 3.57 million total reads per sample. After sorted cells were lysed in RLT buffer, RNA was extracted with DNase-treated RNeasy Micro or Mini kits, with the choice depending on cell number. Each cell subset was processed separately to prevent cross-contamination, with patient and healthy donor samples processed together. Using the immunoSEQ multiplex PCR, TCRB sequences were amplified from cDNA into 87-bp fragments spanning the CDR3 region. Amplicons were sequenced on the Illumina HiSeq platform. The original methods were these. Synthetic template baselines were used to correct PCR bias computationally, reads within Hamming distance 2 were collapsed, and singletons that could not be merged were discarded. By aligning reads against IMGT, V, D and J genes, CDR3 length, and insertions or deletions at six rearrangement sites were assigned. Clonotype counts were normalized to sorted cell number within each subset before computing true diversity and Gini coefficients with the tcR R package. The overlap coefficient, calculated on TCRB nucleotide sequences, was used to quantify repertoire sharing. Out-of-frame TCRB sequences from naive cells were analyzed as a proxy for the pre-selection repertoire. TCRdb obtained this table from immuneACCESS and retained in-frame rearrangements with V and J assigned. These tables miss some clones; where compared with another copy, unresolved V genes account for less than half of the shortfall, and the remainder is unexplained. The DNA was the basis for D and trimming; V, J and clone size are from that table. The sample table contains about 650,000 clones; only one count was recorded for approximately 13% of them. 0.095% to 0.15% of the sample goes to the ten largest clones.

The chain couples TRBV6-5 to TRBJ2-4; the D region possibly corresponds to TRBD2 (6 bases align). Sequencing input: naive CD4+ T cells from blood. The cell subset or site label corresponds to: true naive CD4+ T cells. This receptor was taken from a man aged 30-40 years with type 1 diabetes. The DNA sequence follows: TGTGCCAGCAGTTACGGGCGGGGAAACATTCAGTACTTC. The resulting protein is CASSYGRGNIQYF.